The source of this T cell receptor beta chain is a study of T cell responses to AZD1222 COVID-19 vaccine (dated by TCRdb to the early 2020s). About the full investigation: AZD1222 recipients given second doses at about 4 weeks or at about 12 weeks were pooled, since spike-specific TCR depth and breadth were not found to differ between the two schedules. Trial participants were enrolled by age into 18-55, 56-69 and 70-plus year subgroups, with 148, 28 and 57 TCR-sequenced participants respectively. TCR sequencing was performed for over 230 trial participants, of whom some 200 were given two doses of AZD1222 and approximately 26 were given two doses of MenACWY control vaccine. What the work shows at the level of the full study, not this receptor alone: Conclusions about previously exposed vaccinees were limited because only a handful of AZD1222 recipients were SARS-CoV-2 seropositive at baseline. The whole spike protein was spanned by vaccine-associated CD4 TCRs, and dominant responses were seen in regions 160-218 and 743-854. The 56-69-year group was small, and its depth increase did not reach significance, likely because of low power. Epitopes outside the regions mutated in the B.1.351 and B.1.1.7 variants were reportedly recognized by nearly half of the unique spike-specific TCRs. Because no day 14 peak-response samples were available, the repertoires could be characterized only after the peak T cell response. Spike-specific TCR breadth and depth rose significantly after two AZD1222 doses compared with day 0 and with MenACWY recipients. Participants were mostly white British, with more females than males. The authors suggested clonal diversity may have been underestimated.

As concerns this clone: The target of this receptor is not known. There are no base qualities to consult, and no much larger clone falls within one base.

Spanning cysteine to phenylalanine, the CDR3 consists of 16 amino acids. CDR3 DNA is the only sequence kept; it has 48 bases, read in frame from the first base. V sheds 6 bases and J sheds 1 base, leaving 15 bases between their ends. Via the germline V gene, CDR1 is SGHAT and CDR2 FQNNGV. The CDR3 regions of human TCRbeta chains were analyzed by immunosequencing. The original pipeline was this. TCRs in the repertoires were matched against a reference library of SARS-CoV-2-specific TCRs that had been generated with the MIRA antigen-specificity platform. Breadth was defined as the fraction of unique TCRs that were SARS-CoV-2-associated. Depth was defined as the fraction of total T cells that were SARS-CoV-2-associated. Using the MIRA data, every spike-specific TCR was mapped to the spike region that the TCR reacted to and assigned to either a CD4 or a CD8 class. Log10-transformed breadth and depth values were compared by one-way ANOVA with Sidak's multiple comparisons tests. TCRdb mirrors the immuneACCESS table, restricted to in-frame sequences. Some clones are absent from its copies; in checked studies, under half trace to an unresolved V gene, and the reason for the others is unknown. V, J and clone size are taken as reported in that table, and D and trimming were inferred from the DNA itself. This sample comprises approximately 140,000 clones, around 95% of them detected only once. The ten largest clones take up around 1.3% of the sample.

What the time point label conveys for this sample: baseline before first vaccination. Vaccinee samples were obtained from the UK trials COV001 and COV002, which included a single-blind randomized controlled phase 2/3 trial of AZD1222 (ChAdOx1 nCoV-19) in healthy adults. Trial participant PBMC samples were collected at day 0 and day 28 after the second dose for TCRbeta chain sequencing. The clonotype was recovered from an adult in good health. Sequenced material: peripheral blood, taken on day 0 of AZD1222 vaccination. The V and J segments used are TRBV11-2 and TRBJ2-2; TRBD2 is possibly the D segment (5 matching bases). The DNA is TGTGCCAGCAGGGGTTTGGGCGGGCTGAACACCGGGGAGCTGTTTTTT. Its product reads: CASRGLGGLNTGELFF.